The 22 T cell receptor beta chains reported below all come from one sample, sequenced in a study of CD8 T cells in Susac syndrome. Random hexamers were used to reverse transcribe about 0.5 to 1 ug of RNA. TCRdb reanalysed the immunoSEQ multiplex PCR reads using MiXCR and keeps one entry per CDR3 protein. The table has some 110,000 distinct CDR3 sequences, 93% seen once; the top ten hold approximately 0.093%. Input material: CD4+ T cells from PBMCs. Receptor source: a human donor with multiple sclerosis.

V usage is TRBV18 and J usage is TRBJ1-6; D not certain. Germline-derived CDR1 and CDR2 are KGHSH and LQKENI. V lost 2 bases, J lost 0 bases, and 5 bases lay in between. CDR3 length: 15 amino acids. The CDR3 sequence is CASSPSSSYNSPLHF. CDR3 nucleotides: TGTGCCAGCTCACCATCTAGCTCCTATAATTCACCCCTCCACTTT.

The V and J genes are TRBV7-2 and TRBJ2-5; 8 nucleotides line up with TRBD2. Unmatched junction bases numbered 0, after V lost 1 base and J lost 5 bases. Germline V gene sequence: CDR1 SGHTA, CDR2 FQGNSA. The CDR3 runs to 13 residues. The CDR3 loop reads CASSLERGETQYF. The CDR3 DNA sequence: TGTGCCAGCAGCTTAGAGCGGGGGGAGACCCAGTACTTC.

The CDR3 DNA sequence: TGTGCCAGCAGACCCTCGTGGACAGGGGCGGGCGGCTACACCTTC. It codes for CASRPSWTGAGGYTF. The rearrangement joins TRBV27 to TRBJ1-2; 9 bases map to TRBD1. Losses at the gene ends were 6 bases for V and 8 bases for J; bases not matched to a gene: 13. CDR1 is MNHEY and CDR2 is SMNVEV in the germline V gene (reference sequence). CDR3 length: 15 residues.

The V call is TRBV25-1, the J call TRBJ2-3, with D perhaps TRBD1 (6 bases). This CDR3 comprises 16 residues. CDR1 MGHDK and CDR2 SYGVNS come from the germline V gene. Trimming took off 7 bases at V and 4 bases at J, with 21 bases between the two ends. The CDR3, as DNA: TGTGCCAGCACCTCTCTTGGGGGCGGAGCCGCAGATACGCAGTATTTT. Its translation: CASTSLGGGAADTQYF.

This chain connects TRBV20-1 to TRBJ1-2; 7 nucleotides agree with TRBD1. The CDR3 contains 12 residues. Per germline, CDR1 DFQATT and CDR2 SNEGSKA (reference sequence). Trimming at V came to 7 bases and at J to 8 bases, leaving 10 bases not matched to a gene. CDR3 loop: CSGMTGYEGYTF. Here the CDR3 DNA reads TGCAGTGGTATGACAGGGTATGAAGGCTACACCTTC.

CDR3 nucleotide sequence: TGTGCCAGCAGGGACAGGGCCTATCAGCCCCAGCATTTT. Its translation is CASRDRAYQPQHF. J is TRBJ1-5 and V is TRBV6-1; 8 bases fit TRBD1. CDR1 and CDR2 from the germline V gene are MNHNS and SASEGT. The CDR3 runs 13 residues. With V trimmed by 6 bases and J by 5 bases, 3 bases remained unmatched.

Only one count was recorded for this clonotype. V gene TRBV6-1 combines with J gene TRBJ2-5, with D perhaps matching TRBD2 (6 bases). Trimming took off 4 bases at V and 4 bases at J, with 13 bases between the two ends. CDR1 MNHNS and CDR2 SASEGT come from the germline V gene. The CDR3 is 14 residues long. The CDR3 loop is CASSVLGGRETQYF. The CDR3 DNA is TGTGCCAGCAGTGTCTTGGGGGGTAGAGAGACCCAGTACTTC.

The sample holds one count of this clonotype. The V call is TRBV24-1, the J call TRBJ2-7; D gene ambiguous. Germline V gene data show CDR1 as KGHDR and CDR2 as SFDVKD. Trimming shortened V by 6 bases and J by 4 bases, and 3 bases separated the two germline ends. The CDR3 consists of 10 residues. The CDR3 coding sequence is TGTGCCACCAGTCGGTACGAGCAGTACTTC. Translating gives CATSRYEQYF.

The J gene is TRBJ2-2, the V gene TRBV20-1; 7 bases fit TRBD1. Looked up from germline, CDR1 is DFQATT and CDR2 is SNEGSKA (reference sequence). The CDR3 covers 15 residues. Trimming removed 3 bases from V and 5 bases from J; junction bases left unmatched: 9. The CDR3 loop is CSASYRGDLTGELFF. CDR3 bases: TGCAGTGCTAGCTACAGGGGAGATTTAACCGGGGAGCTGTTTTTT.

Here the CDR3 DNA reads TGTGCCAGCAGCTTAGGTCAGACATCCTACGAGCAGTACTTC. Translation gives CASSLGQTSYEQYF. The chain is built from TRBV7-3 and TRBJ2-7; no clear D gene. Trimming removed 2 bases from V and 1 base from J, with 9 bases in between. The germline V gene has CDR1 SGHTA and CDR2 FQGTGA. The CDR3 loop spans 14 amino acids.

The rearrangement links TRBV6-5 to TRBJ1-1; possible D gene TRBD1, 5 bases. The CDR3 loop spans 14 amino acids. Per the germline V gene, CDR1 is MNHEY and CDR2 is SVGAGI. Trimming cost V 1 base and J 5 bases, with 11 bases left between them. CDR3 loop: CASSYWQGRTEAFF. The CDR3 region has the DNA TGTGCCAGCAGTTACTGGCAGGGACGGACTGAAGCTTTCTTT.

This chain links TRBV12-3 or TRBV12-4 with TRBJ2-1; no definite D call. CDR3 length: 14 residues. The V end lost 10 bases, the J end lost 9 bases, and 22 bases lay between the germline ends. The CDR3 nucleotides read TGTGCCACAAAGTTGGCTGGGCAACCGGGTGAGCAGTTCTTC. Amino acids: CATKLAGQPGEQFF.

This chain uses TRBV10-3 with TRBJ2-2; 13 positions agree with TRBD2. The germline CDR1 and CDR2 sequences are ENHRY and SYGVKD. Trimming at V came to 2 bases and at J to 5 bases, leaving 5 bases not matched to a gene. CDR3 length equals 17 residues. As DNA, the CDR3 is TGTGCCATCAGTGAGCTCGGGACTAGCGGGGATACCGGGGAGCTGTTTTTT. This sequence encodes CAISELGTSGDTGELFF.

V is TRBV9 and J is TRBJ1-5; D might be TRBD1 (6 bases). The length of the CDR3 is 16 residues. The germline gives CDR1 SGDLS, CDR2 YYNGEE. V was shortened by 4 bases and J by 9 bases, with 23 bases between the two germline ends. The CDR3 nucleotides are TGTGCCAGCAGCCCGACCGGGACACCGTGGGGGGGGCCCCAGCATTTT. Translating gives CASSPTGTPWGGPQHF.

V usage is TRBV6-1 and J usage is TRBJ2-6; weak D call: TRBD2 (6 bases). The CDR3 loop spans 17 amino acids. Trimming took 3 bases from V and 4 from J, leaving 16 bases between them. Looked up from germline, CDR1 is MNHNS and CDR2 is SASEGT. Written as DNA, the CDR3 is TGTGCCAGCAGTGATGGGGGACTGTTGGTAGGGGCCAACGTCCTGACTTTC. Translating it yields CASSDGGLLVGANVLTF.

The CDR3 here is CARGQGADEQFF. The CDR3 DNA sequence: TGTGCCAGGGGACAGGGGGCTGACGAGCAGTTCTTC. The chain combines TRBV7-9 with TRBJ2-1; 12 nucleotides agree with TRBD1. The V gene end was trimmed by 9 bases and the J gene end by 10 bases; junction bases not matched to a gene: 4. CDR3 length equals 12 residues. Germline-derived CDR1 and CDR2 are SEHNR and FQNEAQ (reference sequence). The entire variable domain, with the rest obtained from reference TRBV7-9 and TRBJ2-1, is as follows: DTGVSQNPRHKITKRGQNVTFRCDPISEHNRLYWYRQTLGQGPEFLTYFQNEAQLEKSRLLSDRFSAERPKGSFSTLEIQRTEQGDSAMYLCARGQGADEQFFGPGTRLTVL.

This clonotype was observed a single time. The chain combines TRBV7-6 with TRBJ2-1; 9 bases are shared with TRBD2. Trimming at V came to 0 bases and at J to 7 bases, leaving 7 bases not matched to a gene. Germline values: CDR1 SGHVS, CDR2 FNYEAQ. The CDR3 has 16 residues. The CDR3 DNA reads TGTGCCAGCAGCTTAGCTAGCGGGGGTCGGGGGAATGAGCAGTTCTTC. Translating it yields CASSLASGGRGNEQFF.

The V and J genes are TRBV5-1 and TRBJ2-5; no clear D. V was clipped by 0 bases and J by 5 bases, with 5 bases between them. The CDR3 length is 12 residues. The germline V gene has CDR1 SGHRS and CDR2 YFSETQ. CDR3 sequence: CASSLEFETQYF. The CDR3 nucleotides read TGCGCCAGCAGCTTGGAGTTCGAGACCCAGTACTTC.

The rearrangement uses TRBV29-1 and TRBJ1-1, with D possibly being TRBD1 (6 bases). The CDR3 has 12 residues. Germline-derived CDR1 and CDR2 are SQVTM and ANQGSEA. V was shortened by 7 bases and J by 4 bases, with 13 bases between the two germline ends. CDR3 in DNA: TGCAGCGCCAAACCCAGGGGCACTGAAGCTTTCTTT. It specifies CSAKPRGTEAFF.

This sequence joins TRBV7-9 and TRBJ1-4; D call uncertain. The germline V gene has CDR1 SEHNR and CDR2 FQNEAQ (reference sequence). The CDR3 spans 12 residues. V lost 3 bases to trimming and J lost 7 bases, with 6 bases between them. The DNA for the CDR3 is TGTGCCAGCAGCTTCGCGGTTGAAAAACTGTTTTTT. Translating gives CASSFAVEKLFF.

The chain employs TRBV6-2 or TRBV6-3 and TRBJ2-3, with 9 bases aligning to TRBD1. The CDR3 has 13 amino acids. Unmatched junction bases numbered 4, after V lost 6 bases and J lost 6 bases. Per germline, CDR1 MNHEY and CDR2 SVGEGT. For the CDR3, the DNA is TGTGCCAGCAGAGGGACAGGGAAGGATACGCAGTATTTT. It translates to CASRGTGKDTQYF.

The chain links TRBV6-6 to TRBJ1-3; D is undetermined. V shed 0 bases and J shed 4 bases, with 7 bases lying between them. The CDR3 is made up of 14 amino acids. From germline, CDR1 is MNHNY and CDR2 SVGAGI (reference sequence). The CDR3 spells CASSYSEGGNTIYF. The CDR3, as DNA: TGTGCCAGCAGTTACTCGGAGGGAGGAAACACCATATATTTT.